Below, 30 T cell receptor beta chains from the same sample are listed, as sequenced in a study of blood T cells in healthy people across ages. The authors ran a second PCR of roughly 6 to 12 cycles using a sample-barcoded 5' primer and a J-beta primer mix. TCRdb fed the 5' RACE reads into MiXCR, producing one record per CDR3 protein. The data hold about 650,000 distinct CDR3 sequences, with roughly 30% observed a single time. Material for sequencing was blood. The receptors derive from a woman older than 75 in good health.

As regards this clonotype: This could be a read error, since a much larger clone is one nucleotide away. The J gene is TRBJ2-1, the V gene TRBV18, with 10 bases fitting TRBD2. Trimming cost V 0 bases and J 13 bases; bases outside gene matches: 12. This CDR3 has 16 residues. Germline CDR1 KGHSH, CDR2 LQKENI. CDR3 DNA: TGTGCCAGCTCACCACCGAGCGGGGGGGCGGAAGAGACCCAGTTCTTC. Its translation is CASSPPSGGAEETQFF.

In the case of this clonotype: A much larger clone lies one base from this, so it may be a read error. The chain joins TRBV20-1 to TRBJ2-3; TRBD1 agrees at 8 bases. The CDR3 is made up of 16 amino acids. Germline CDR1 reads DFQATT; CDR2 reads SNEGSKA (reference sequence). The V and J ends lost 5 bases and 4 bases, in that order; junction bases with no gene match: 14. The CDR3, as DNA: TGCAGTGCTGCTCAATGGACAGGGAGAAGTGCAGATACGCAGTATTTT. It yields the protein CSAAQWTGRSADTQYF.

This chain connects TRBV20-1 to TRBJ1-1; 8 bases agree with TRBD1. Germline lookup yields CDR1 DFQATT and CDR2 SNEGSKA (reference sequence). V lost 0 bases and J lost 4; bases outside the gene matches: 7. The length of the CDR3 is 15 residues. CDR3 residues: CSARDPGQGPTEAFF. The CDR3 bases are TGCAGTGCTAGAGATCCCGGACAGGGTCCCACTGAAGCTTTCTTT.

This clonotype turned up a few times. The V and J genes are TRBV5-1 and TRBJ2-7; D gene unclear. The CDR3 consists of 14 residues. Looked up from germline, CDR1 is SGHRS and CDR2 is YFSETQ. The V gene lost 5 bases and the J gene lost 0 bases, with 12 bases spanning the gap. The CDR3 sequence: CASSRLESSYEQYF. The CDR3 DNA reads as TGCGCCAGCAGTCGGTTGGAGAGCTCCTACGAGCAGTACTTC.

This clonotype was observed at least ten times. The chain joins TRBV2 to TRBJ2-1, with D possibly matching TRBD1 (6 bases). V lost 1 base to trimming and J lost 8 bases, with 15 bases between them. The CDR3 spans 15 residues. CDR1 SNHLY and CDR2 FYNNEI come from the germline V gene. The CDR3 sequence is CASSEGQGTWDEQFF. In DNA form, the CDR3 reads TGTGCCAGCAGTGAAGGTCAGGGGACCTGGGATGAGCAGTTCTTC.

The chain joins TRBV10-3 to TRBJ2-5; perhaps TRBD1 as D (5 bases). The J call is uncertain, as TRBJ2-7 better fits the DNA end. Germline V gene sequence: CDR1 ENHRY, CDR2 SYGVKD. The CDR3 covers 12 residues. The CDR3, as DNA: TGTGCCATCAGTCCAGACAGCTACGAGCAGTACTTC. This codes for CAISPDSYEQYF.

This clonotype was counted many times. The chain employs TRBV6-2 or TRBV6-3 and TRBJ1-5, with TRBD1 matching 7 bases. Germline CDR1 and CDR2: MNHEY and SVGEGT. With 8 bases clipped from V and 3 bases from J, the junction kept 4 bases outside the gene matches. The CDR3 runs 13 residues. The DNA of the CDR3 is TGTGCCAGCCAGGACAGGTTCAATCAGCCCCAGCATTTT. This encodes CASQDRFNQPQHF.

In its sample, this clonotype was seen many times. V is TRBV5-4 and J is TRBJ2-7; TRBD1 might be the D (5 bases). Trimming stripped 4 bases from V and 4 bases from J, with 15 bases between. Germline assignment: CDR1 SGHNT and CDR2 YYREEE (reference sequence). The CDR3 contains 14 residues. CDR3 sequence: CASSAQSQGYEQYF. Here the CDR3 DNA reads TGTGCCAGCAGCGCCCAAAGCCAGGGTTACGAGCAGTACTTC. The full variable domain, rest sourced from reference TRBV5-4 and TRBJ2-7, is ETGVTQSPTHLIKTRGQQVTLRCSSQSGHNTVSWYQQALGQGPQFIFQYYREEENGRGNFPPRFSGLQFPNYSSELNVNALELDDSALYLCASSAQSQGYEQYFGPGTRLTVT.

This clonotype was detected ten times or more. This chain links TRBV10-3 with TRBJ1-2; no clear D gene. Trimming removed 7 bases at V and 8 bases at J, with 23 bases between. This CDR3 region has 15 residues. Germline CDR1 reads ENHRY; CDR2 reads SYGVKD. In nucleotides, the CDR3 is TGTGCCATCACCGTGGATCGCAGTACTGTTGGGGGCTACACCTTC. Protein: CAITVDRSTVGGYTF.

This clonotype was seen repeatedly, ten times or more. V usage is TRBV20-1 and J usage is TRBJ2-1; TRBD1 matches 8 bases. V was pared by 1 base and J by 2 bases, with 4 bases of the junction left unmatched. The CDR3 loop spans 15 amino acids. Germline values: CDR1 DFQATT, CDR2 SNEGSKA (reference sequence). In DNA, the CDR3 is TGCAGTGCTAGAGCCTGGACAGGGCCCTACAATGAGCAGTTCTTC. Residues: CSARAWTGPYNEQFF.

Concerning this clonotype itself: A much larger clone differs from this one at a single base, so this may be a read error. The DNA of the CDR3 is TGTGTCAGCACCCTCTCGGGGACGCCGGGTGGCTACACCTTC. Residues: CVSTLSGTPGGYTF. The chain combines TRBV6-1 with TRBJ1-2; a possible D gene is TRBD1 (5 bases). The CDR3 consists of 14 residues. CDR1 and CDR2 (germline): MNHNS, SASEGT.

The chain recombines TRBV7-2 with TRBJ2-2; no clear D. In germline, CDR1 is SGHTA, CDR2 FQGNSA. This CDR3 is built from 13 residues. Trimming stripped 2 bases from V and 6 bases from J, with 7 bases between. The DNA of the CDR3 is TGTGCCAGCAGCTTAAAGGCAGCCGGGGAGCTGTTTTTT. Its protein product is CASSLKAAGELFF. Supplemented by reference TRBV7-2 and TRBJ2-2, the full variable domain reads GAGVSQSPSNKVTEKGKDVELRCDPISGHTALYWYRQSLGQGLEFLIYFQGNSAPDKSGLPSDRFSAERTGGSVSTLTIQRTQQEDSAVYLCASSLKAAGELFFGEGSRLTVL.

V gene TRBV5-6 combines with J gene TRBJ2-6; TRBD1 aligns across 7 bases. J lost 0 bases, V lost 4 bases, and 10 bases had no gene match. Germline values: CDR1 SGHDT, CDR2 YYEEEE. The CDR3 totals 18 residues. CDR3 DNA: TGTGCCAGCAGCGGCCGGACAGGCTCCAGCTCTGGGGCCAACGTCCTGACTTTC. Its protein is CASSGRTGSSSGANVLTF.

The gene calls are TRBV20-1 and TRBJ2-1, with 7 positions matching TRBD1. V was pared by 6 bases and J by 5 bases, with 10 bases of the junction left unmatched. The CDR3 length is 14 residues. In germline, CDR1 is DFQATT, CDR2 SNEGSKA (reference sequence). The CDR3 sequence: CSAPSERGHNEQFF. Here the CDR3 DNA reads TGCAGTGCCCCCAGCGAGAGGGGGCACAATGAGCAGTTCTTC.

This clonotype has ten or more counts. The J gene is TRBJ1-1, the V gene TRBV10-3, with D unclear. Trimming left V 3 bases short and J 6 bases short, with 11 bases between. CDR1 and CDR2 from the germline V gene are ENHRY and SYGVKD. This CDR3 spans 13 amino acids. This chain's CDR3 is CAISEFFGAEAFF. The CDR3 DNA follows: TGTGCCATCAGTGAATTCTTTGGGGCTGAAGCTTTCTTT.

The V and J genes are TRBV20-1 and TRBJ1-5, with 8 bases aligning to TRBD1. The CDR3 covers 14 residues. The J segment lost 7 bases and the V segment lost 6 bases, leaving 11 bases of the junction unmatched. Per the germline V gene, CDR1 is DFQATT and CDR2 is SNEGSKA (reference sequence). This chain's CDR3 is CSANPRGPGQPQHF. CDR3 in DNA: TGCAGTGCGAACCCCAGGGGGCCTGGCCAGCCCCAGCATTTT.

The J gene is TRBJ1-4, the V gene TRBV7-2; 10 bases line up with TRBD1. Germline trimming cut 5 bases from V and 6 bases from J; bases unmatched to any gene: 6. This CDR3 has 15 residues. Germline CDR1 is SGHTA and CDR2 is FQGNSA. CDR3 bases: TGTGCCAGCAGCGCAGCCGGGACAGGGGATGAAAAACTGTTTTTT. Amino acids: CASSAAGTGDEKLFF.

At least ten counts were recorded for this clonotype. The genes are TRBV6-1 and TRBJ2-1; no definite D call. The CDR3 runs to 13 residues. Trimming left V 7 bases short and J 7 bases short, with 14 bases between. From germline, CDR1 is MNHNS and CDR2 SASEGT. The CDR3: CASIYSVGNEQFF. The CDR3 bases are TGTGCCAGCATTTATTCCGTGGGGAATGAGCAGTTCTTC.

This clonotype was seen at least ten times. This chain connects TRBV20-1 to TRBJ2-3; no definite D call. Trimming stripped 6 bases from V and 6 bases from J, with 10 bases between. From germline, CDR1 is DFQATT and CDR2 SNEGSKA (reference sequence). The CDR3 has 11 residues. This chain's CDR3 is CSAPGRDTQYF. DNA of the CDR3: TGCAGTGCGCCGGGTCGGGATACGCAGTATTTT.

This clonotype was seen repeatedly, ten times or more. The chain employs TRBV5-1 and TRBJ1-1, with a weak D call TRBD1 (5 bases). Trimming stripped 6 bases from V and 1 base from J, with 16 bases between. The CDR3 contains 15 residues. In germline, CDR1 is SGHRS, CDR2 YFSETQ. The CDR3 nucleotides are TGCGCCAGCAATCCCACCTTTACAGGGAACACTGAAGCTTTCTTT. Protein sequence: CASNPTFTGNTEAFF. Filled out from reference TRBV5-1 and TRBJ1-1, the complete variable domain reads KAGVTQTPRYLIKTRGQQVTLSCSPISGHRSVSWYQQTPGQGLQFLFEYFSETQRNKGNFPGRFSGRQFSNSRSEMNVSTLELGDSALYLCASNPTFTGNTEAFFGQGTRLTVV.

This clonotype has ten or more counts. The CDR3 bases are TGCAGCGTTTCGGACAGGGTAAAGAATGAGCAGTTCTTC. As protein: CSVSDRVKNEQFF. V and J are TRBV20-1 and TRBJ2-1, with TRBD1 identical over 8 bases. CDR1 and CDR2 (germline): DFQATT, SNEGSKA (reference sequence). The CDR3 has 13 residues.

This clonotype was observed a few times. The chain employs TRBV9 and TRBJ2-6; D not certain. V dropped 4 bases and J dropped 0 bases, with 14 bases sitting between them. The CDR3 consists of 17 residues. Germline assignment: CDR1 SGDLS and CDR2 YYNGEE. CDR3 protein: CASSPVGGSSGANVLTF. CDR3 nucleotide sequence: TGTGCCAGCAGCCCTGTGGGCGGAAGCTCTGGGGCCAACGTCCTGACTTTC.

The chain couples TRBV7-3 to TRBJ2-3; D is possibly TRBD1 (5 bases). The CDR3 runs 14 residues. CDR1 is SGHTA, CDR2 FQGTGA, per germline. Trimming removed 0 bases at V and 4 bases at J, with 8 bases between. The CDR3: CASSLTGHADTQYF. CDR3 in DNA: TGTGCCAGCAGCTTAACAGGACACGCAGATACGCAGTATTTT.

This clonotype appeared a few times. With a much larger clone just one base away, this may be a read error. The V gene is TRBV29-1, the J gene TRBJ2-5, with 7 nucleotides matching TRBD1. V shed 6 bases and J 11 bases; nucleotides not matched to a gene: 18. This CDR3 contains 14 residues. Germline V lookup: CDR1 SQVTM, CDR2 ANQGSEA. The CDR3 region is CSVDDRVLQSEQYF. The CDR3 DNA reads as TGCAGCGTAGACGACAGGGTACTACAATCTGAGCAGTACTTC.

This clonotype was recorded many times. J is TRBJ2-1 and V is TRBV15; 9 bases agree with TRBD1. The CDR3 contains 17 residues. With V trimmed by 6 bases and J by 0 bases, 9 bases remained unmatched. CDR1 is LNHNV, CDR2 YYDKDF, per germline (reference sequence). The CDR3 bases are TGTGCCACCAGACGGGGACAGGGAGGTTTCTCCTACAATGAGCAGTTCTTC. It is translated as CATRRGQGGFSYNEQFF.

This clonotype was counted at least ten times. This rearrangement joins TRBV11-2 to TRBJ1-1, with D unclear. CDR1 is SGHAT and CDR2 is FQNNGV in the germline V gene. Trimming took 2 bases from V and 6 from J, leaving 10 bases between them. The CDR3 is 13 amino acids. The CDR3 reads CASSLLSRAEAFF. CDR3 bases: TGTGCCAGCAGCTTACTCTCCCGGGCTGAAGCTTTCTTT.

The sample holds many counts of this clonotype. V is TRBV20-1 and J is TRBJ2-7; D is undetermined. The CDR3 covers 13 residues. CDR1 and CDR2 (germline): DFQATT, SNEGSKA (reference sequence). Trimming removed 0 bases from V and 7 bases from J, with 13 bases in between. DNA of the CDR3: TGCAGTGCTAGAGATCCTTCGGTGGGGGAGCAGTACTTC. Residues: CSARDPSVGEQYF.

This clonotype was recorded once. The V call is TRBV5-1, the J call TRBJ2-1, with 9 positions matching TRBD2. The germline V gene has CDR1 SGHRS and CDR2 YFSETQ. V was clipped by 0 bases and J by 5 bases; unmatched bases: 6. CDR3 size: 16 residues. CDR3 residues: CASSLGLAEYDNEQFF. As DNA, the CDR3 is TGCGCCAGCAGCTTGGGACTAGCGGAGTATGACAATGAGCAGTTCTTC.

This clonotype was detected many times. CDR3 in amino acids: CASSQTQGGQPQHF. For the CDR3, the DNA is TGTGCCAGCAGCCAAACCCAGGGTGGGCAGCCCCAGCATTTT. This chain links TRBV3-1 with TRBJ1-5, with D perhaps matching TRBD1 (5 bases). Deletions cut 2 bases from V and 7 bases from J, with 12 bases between. The CDR3 is made up of 14 amino acids. Germline assignment: CDR1 LGHDT and CDR2 YNNKEL (reference sequence).

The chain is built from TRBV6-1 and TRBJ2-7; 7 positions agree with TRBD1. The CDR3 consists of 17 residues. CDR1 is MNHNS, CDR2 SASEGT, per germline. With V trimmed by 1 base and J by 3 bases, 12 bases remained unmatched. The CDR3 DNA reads TGTGCCAGCAGTGAAGGCCTCCAGGGGGTAAAACTCTACGAGCAGTACTTC. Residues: CASSEGLQGVKLYEQYF.